This T cell receptor (beta chain) was identified during a study of T cells in localized non-small cell lung cancer. Whole-study findings and limits: Since sequencing was restricted to only one region of the tumor, intratumor heterogeneity remains a possibility. Blood T cell density predicted longer survival; adjacent-lung clonality, shorter. In adjacent lung, a median around 55 of the top 100 tumor clones were found.

Comment on this clone: Antigen: not known.

The CDR3 is made up of 15 amino acids. The germline gives CDR1 MDHEN, CDR2 SYDVKM. After removal of 5 bases from V and 4 bases from J, the junction contained 5 bases not matched to a gene. Produced via immunoSEQ multiplex PCR; TCRdb's table is partial and in-frame only. The sample lists 2,200 or so clones; approximately 21% were seen once. The specimen comprised lung tumor tissue, sampled before any cancer treatment. This TCR was recovered from a man aged 40-75 years with stage II lung adenocarcinoma. The rearrangement uses TRBV28 and TRBJ2-2, with 9 positions matching TRBD1. CDR3 sequence: CASSRGQGSTGELFF. In DNA form, the CDR3 reads TGTGCCAGCAGTCGGGGACAGGGCTCCACCGGGGAGCTGTTTTTT.